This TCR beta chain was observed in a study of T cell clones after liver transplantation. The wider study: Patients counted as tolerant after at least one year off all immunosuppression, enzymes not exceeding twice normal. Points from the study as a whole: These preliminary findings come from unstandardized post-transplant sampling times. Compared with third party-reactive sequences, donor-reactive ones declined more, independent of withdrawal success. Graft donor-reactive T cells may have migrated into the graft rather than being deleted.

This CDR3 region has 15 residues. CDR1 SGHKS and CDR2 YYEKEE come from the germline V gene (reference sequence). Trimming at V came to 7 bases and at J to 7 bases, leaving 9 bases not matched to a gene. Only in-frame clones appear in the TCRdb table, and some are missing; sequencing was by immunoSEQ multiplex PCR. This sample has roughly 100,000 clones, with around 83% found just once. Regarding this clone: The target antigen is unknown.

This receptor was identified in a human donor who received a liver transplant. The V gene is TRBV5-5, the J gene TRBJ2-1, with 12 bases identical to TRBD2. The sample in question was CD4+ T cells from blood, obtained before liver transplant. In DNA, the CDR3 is TGTGCCAGCGGACCTAGCGGGGGGGCCACAAATGAGCAGTTCTTC. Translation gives CASGPSGGATNEQFF.